This record covers a single TCR beta chain. Sequencing used cDNA as its template, made by extracting RNA and reverse transcribing it. TCRdb keeps only in-frame clones here, not all; method: immunoSEQ multiplex PCR. In the table there are under 150,000 clones, about four fifths of which are singletons. This sample is drawn from a study of CD8+ T cells in alopecia areata. Described treatment: oral pan-JAK inhibitor, 5-10 mg twice daily. This CDR3 is built from 16 residues. With 5 bases removed from V and 8 bases from J, the gap between germline ends came to 24 bases. Germline V gives CDR1 MNHEY, CDR2 SMNVEV (reference sequence).

The sequence came from a human donor with alopecia areata. This chain links TRBV27 with TRBJ1-2, with unresolved D. This specimen consisted of CD8+ T cells sorted from blood, obtained at week 4, from a patient treated with tofacitinib. CDR3: CASSLLGRPSRLGYTF. DNA of the CDR3: TGTGCCAGCAGTCTCCTAGGACGGCCCTCCAGGTTGGGCTACACCTTC.